These 18 T cell receptor beta chains share one sample of origin, sequenced in a study of OX40 agonist ivuxolimab in advanced cancers. Some clones are missing from TCRdb's copy, which holds only in-frame ones; the method was immunoSEQ multiplex PCR. The sample holds roughly 66,000 clones; roughly 85% are singletons and the top ten take approximately 1.2%. Sequenced material: CD4+ or CD8+ T cells sorted from blood, taken in a trial of the OX40 agonist ivuxolimab. The receptors shown here come from an adult with an advanced solid tumor such as melanoma, head and neck, liver or kidney cancer.

V is TRBV6-5 and J is TRBJ2-1; D may be TRBD2 (5 bases). Germline assignment: CDR1 MNHEY and CDR2 SVGAGI. V lost 6 bases to trimming and J lost 10 bases, with 13 bases between them. This CDR3 comprises 12 residues. The chain's CDR3 is CASRHGEGEQFF. CDR3 bases: TGTGCCAGCAGGCACGGGGAAGGGGAGCAGTTCTTC.

This sequence joins TRBV7-2 and TRBJ2-7; D is perhaps TRBD1 (6 bases). This CDR3 has 14 residues. V was cut by 5 bases and J by 0 bases, with 11 bases left in between. Germline values: CDR1 SGHTA, CDR2 FQGNSA. The CDR3: CASSGDITSYEQYF. The CDR3 bases are TGTGCCAGCAGCGGGGACATTACCTCCTACGAGCAGTACTTC. Based on the CDR3 plus reference TRBV7-2 and TRBJ2-7, the full variable domain is GAGVSQSPSNKVTEKGKDVELRCDPISGHTALYWYRQSLGQGLEFLIYFQGNSAPDKSGLPSDRFSAERTGGSVSTLTIQRTQQEDSAVYLCASSGDITSYEQYFGPGTRLTVT.

This clone appeared a single time. At one end, the junction sequence differs from germline, possibly due to a read error. The genes are TRBV7-7 and TRBJ2-5; perhaps TRBD1 as D (6 bases). This CDR3 has 13 amino acids. CDR1 and CDR2 (germline): SSHAT, FNYEAQ (reference sequence). CDR3 residues: CASSPRGLETQYF. The CDR3 DNA is TGTGCTAGCAGCCCAAGGGGGTTGGAGACCCAGTACTTC.

The rearrangement joins TRBV6-1 to TRBJ2-7, with 9 bases identical to TRBD1. J was trimmed by 3 bases and V by 10 bases; bases with no gene match: 10. The V gene's germline CDR1 is MNHNS and CDR2 SASEGT. The CDR3 totals 14 residues. CDR3 sequence reads: CATTSWGQGYEQYF. In DNA form, the CDR3 reads TGTGCCACTACATCTTGGGGACAGGGCTACGAGCAGTACTTC.

The V gene is TRBV4-3, the J gene TRBJ2-3; 10 bases agree with TRBD1. The germline V gene has CDR1 LGHNA and CDR2 YSLEER. This CDR3 region has 17 residues. V lost 1 base and J lost 4; bases outside the gene matches: 8. CDR3 DNA: TGCGCCAGCAGCCAAGGGACAGGGGGGGGAGCAGCAGATACGCAGTATTTT. Residues: CASSQGTGGGAADTQYF.

The chain has TRBV5-5 and TRBJ2-5; D perhaps matches TRBD1 (5 bases). CDR3 size: 14 residues. Trimming shortened V by 0 bases and J by 9 bases, and 15 bases separated the two germline ends. Germline values: CDR1 SGHKS, CDR2 YYEKEE (reference sequence). The CDR3 is CASSLAIGAEAQYF. Written as DNA, the CDR3 is TGTGCCAGCAGCTTGGCCATAGGGGCTGAAGCCCAGTACTTC.

The gene calls are TRBV6-6 and TRBJ2-7; D possibly corresponds to TRBD1 (6 bases). The CDR3 is 14 residues long. CDR1 MNHNY and CDR2 SVGAGI come from the germline V gene (reference sequence). The germline V and J ends were trimmed by 6 bases and 5 bases, with 17 bases remaining between them. The CDR3 loop is CASSPGQGRHEQYF. CDR3 coding DNA: TGTGCCAGCAGCCCGGGGCAGGGGCGGCACGAGCAGTACTTC.

This chain uses TRBV30 with TRBJ2-3, with TRBD2 identical over 11 bases. CDR3 length: 14 amino acids. The ends lost 4 bases at V and 6 bases at J; junction bases unmatched: 6. Germline V gives CDR1 GTSNPN, CDR2 SVGIG (reference sequence). CDR3 region: CAWIHSSGRDTQYF. The CDR3 DNA reads as TGTGCCTGGATTCATTCTAGCGGGAGGGATACGCAGTATTTT.

The chain joins TRBV27 to TRBJ2-1; D not certain. Germline-derived CDR1 and CDR2 are MNHEY and SMNVEV (reference sequence). V lost 7 bases, J lost 8 bases, and 12 bases lay in between. The CDR3 is made up of 12 amino acids. CDR3 nucleotide sequence: TGTGCCAGCAAGTCCCCGCCCGATGAGCAGTTCTTC. Amino acids: CASKSPPDEQFF.

This rearrangement joins TRBV9 to TRBJ1-6; no clear D. The germline CDR1 and CDR2 sequences are SGDLS and YYNGEE. This CDR3 is built from 15 residues. Trimming pared 0 bases from V and 5 bases from J, leaving 9 bases between. CDR3 coding DNA: TGTGCCAGCAGCGTAGCTACGAGGAATAATTCACCCCTCCACTTT. This translates into CASSVATRNNSPLHF.

The gene calls are TRBV5-1 and TRBJ2-2; no firm D call. This CDR3 is 15 amino acids long. Trimming removed 0 bases at V and 1 base at J, with 7 bases between. Germline CDR1 SGHRS, CDR2 YFSETQ. In DNA, the CDR3 is TGCGCCAGCAGCTTGGGCAGGATGAACACCGGGGAGCTGTTTTTT. As protein: CASSLGRMNTGELFF.

CDR3 DNA sequence: TGTGCCAGCAGCTCACGGACAGGTCCCACAGATACGCAGTATTTT. Translation gives CASSSRTGPTDTQYF. This chain uses TRBV5-4 with TRBJ2-3; 7 bases align to TRBD1. The CDR3 covers 15 residues. With V trimmed by 3 bases and J by 2 bases, 6 bases remained unmatched. CDR1 and CDR2 from the germline V gene are SGHNT and YYREEE (reference sequence).

The chain combines TRBV6-5 with TRBJ2-7, with D possibly TRBD1 on 5 matching bases. The CDR3 covers 13 residues. Looked up from germline, CDR1 is MNHEY and CDR2 is SVGAGI. V shed 2 bases and J shed 6 bases, with 11 bases lying between them. The CDR3 region is CASSYRGLTEQYF. DNA for the CDR3: TGTGCCAGCAGTTACAGGGGTTTAACCGAGCAGTACTTC.

The gene calls are TRBV5-4 and TRBJ2-5; D is unclear. CDR1 is SGHNT, CDR2 YYREEE, per germline (reference sequence). V lost 2 bases to trimming and J lost 3 bases, with 2 bases between them. The CDR3 covers 11 residues. The CDR3 spells CASSFKETQYF. CDR3 DNA sequence: TGTGCCAGCAGCTTCAAAGAGACCCAGTACTTC.

In this sample, this clone turned up a few times. The chain carries TRBV7-9 and TRBJ1-5; 10 bases are a match to TRBD1. The CDR3 runs 15 residues. Trimming took 5 bases from V and 4 from J; bases not matched to a gene: 5. CDR1 and CDR2 from the germline V gene are SEHNR and FQNEAQ (reference sequence). The CDR3 protein is CASSPGTGVNQPQHF. The CDR3 nucleotides read TGTGCCAGCAGCCCAGGGACAGGGGTTAATCAGCCCCAGCATTTT.

This clone was seen a single time. The chain joins TRBV19 to TRBJ1-1, with D possibly matching TRBD1 (5 bases). Germline values: CDR1 LNHDA, CDR2 SQIVND (reference sequence). This CDR3 has 16 amino acids. Trimming cost V 0 bases and J 1 base, with 12 bases left between them. CDR3 sequence: CASSIDLRGTNTEAFF. The CDR3, as DNA: TGTGCCAGTAGTATAGATCTCCGGGGCACGAACACTGAAGCTTTCTTT. The variable domain in full, with the rest retrieved from reference TRBV19 and TRBJ1-1, is DGGITQSPKYLFRKEGQNVTLSCEQNLNHDAMYWYRQDPGQGLRLIYYSQIVNDFQKGDIAEGYSVSREKKESFPLTVTSAQKNPTAFYLCASSIDLRGTNTEAFFGQGTRLTVV.

The chain combines TRBV4-3 with TRBJ2-1, with D uncertain. The V and J ends lost 1 base and 8 bases respectively, with 9 bases between them. Germline lookup yields CDR1 LGHNA and CDR2 YSLEER. CDR3 length: 13 amino acids. The CDR3 nucleotides are TGCGCCAGCAGCCAAGTCGGCAGCCATGAGCAGTTCTTC. The encoded protein is CASSQVGSHEQFF.

This chain uses TRBV2 with TRBJ1-2; D is perhaps TRBD1 (6 bases). The ends were cut back, 6 bases at V and 8 bases at J, with 13 bases in the middle. Germline V gives CDR1 SNHLY, CDR2 FYNNEI. This CDR3 is built from 12 residues. CDR3 DNA: TGTGCCAGCAGCACAGGGTTATTAGGCTACACCTTC. Translating gives CASSTGLLGYTF. Drawing the rest from reference TRBV2 and TRBJ1-2, the complete variable domain is EPEVTQTPSHQVTQMGQEVILRCVPISNHLYFYWYRQILGQKVEFLVSFYNNEISEKSEIFDDQFSVERPDGSNFTLKIRSTKLEDSAMYFCASSTGLLGYTFGSGTRLTVV.